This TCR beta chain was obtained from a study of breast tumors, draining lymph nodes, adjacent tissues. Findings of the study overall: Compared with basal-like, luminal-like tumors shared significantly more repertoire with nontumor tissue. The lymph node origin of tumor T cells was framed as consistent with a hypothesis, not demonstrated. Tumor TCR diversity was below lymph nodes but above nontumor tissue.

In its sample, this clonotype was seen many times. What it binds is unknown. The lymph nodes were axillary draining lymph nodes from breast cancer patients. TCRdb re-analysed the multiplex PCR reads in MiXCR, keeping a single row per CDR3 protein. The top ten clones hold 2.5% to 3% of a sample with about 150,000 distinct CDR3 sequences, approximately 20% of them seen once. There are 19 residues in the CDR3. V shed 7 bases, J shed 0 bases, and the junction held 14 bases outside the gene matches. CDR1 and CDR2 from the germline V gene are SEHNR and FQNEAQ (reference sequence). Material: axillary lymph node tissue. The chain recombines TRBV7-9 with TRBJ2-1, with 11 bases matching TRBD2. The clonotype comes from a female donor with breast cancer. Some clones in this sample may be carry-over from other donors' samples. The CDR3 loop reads CASTNWGTSGPSSYNEQFF. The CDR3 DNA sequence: TGTGCCAGCACCAATTGGGGGACTAGCGGCCCTAGCTCCTACAATGAGCAGTTCTTC.